These T cell receptor beta chains were read from a single sample in a study of control samples from healthy donors and cancer patients. Generated by immunoSEQ multiplex PCR, the TCRdb table keeps only in-frame clones and is missing some. Altogether approximately 100,000 clones are present, roughly 92% being singletons, with the ten largest covering 2.5% to 3.5%. The sample was blood. These receptors came from a human donor in good health. The donor label of this sample is uncertain. CDR3s include the opening cysteine and the closing phenylalanine or tryptophan. D genes are given only for firm matches. Size is stated for part of the rows, as once, few or many counts, or as a class when the clone is expanded.

j_call v_call d_call clone_size cdr3_aa cdr3_nt
TRBJ1-6 TRBV4-2 . . CASSQDVKSTNNSPLHF TGTGCCAGCAGCCAAGATGTCAAGAGTACTAATAATTCACCCCTCCACTTT
TRBJ1-3 TRBV4-2 TRBD1 . CASSQVGTGTGNTIYF TGTGCCAGCAGCCAAGTCGGGACAGGGACTGGAAACACCATATATTTT
TRBJ2-3 TRBV5-1 TRBD2 . CASSGAGVGNADTQYF TGCGCCAGCAGTGGTGCGGGGGTCGGGAACGCAGATACGCAGTATTTT
TRBJ2-3 TRBV12-3/TRBV12-4 . . CASRLGGTDTQYF TGTGCCAGCAGGCTTGGCGGCACAGATACGCAGTATTTT
TRBJ2-3 TRBV18 . . CASSPPWGVPTDTQYF TGTGCCAGCTCACCACCTTGGGGAGTCCCCACAGATACGCAGTATTTT
TRBJ2-3 TRBV6-5 TRBD1 . CASSYIYDRATQYF TGTGCCAGCAGTTACATCTACGACAGGGCTACGCAGTATTTT
TRBJ2-3 TRBV3-1/TRBV3-2 . . CASSQGHDTQYF TGTGCCAGCAGCCAAGGGCATGATACGCAGTATTTT
TRBJ1-5 TRBV30 . once CAWSATGAQPQHF TGTGCCTGGAGCGCGACAGGAGCCCAGCCCCAGCATTTT
TRBJ1-1 TRBV2 . . CASRKTTGNTEAFF TGTGCCAGCAGGAAGACGACAGGGAACACTGAAGCTTTCTTT
TRBJ2-7 TRBV3-1/TRBV3-2 TRBD2 once CASSPTTSGGMSEQYF TGTGCCAGCAGCCCTACCACTAGCGGGGGTATGAGCGAGCAGTACTTC
TRBJ1-5 TRBV2 TRBD1 . CASSWDRENQPQHF TGTGCCAGCAGTTGGGACAGGGAAAATCAGCCCCAGCATTTT
TRBJ2-2 TRBV11-2 TRBD1 few CASSPPRTGDTGELFF TGTGCCAGCAGCCCTCCGAGGACAGGGGACACCGGGGAGCTGTTTTTT
TRBJ2-3 TRBV5-1 . . CASSLSTDTQYF TGCGCCAGCAGCTTAAGCACAGATACGCAGTATTTT
TRBJ1-6 TRBV5-1 . . CASSWDGLRLHF TGCGCCAGCAGCTGGGACGGACTTCGCCTCCACTTT
TRBJ2-7 TRBV6-2/TRBV6-3 TRBD1 . CASSGQGSYEQYF TGTGCCAGCAGCGGACAGGGTTCCTACGAGCAGTACTTC
TRBJ1-1 TRBV5-1 . . CASSFSVVKNTEAFF TGCGCCAGCAGCTTTTCAGTCGTTAAGAACACTGAAGCTTTCTTT
TRBJ1-1 TRBV6-5 . medium-sized CASTDNLNTEAFF TGTGCCAGCACGGACAACCTGAACACTGAAGCTTTCTTT
TRBJ1-1 TRBV5-1 . . CASSFSGMNTEAFF TGCGCCAGCAGTTTTTCGGGCATGAACACTGAAGCTTTCTTT
TRBJ2-2 TRBV19 . . CASSIVGGTGSTGELFF TGTGCCAGTAGTATAGTCGGGGGAACGGGAAGCACCGGGGAGCTGTTTTTT
TRBJ1-1 TRBV20-1 . . CSASSPGKAEAFF TGCAGTGCTAGTTCCCCCGGAAAGGCTGAAGCTTTCTTT
TRBJ2-1 TRBV4-3 TRBD1 . CASSQDGTGGLLVPPEQFF TGCGCCAGCAGCCAAGATGGGACAGGGGGCTTGTTAGTTCCTCCTGAGCAGTTCTTC
TRBJ2-2 TRBV20-1 . . CSASIRRGTGELFF TGCAGTGCTAGTATTAGGAGGGGGACCGGGGAGCTGTTTTTT
TRBJ2-3 TRBV5-1 TRBD1 . CASSVGQGPDTQYF TGCGCCAGCAGCGTGGGACAGGGCCCAGATACGCAGTATTTT
TRBJ2-2 TRBV28 . . CASSNAGAGTGELFF TGTGCCAGCAGCAACGCGGGGGCGGGGACCGGGGAGCTGTTTTTT
TRBJ2-3 TRBV18 . . CASSPGSNTDTQYF TGTGCCAGCTCACCAGGCAGTAACACAGATACGCAGTATTTT
TRBJ2-2 TRBV6-2/TRBV6-3 TRBD2 . CASSSLLLAGGRKDTGELFF TGTGCCAGCAGTTCCCTATTACTAGCGGGGGGTCGAAAGGACACCGGGGAGCTGTTTTTT
TRBJ2-5 TRBV6-5 TRBD2 . CASSYRGEPQETQYF TGTGCCAGCAGCTACCGGGGGGAACCACAAGAGACCCAGTACTTC
TRBJ2-7 TRBV7-9 . . CASSFQTYEQYF TGTGCCAGCAGCTTTCAGACCTACGAGCAGTACTTC
TRBJ2-5 TRBV5-1 . . CASTWGYRGLQETQYF TGCGCCAGCACATGGGGATACCGGGGGCTGCAAGAGACCCAGTACTTC
TRBJ2-2 TRBV6-6 . medium-sized CASSYSKGTGELFF TGTGCCAGCAGTTACTCGAAGGGTACCGGGGAGCTGTTTTTT
TRBJ2-5 TRBV7-2 TRBD2 . CASSSGTSGGALETQYF TGTGCCAGCAGCTCAGGGACTAGCGGGGGGGCCTTGGAGACCCAGTACTTC
TRBJ1-4 TRBV12-5 TRBD1 . CASGLWDRGFEKLFF TGTGCTAGTGGTTTGTGGGACAGGGGGTTCGAAAAACTGTTTTTT
TRBJ1-6 TRBV19 . . CASSSRDHSPLHF TGTGCCAGTAGTAGCCGGGATCATTCACCCCTCCACTTT
TRBJ2-5 TRBV7-6 . . CASSLYYLVSETQYF TGTGCCAGCAGCTTATATTATTTGGTATCGGAGACCCAGTACTTC
TRBJ1-1 TRBV9 . . CASKARGTEAFF TGTGCCAGCAAGGCCCGGGGTACTGAAGCTTTCTTT
TRBJ2-3 TRBV6-5 . . CASSYSKGTDTQYF TGTGCCAGCAGTTACTCGAAAGGGACAGATACGCAGTATTTT
TRBJ1-1 TRBV30 . . CAWSVQADTEAFF TGTGCCTGGAGTGTACAGGCAGACACTGAAGCTTTCTTT
TRBJ2-7 TRBV3-1/TRBV3-2 . few CASSQFDRPYEQYF TGTGCCAGCAGCCAATTTGATCGGCCCTACGAGCAGTACTTC
TRBJ2-7 TRBV5-5 TRBD1 few CASSLAGTGAFYEQYF TGTGCCAGCAGCTTGGCCGGGACAGGGGCTTTCTACGAGCAGTACTTC
TRBJ2-7 TRBV14 . . CASSQDRYEQYF TGTGCCAGCAGCCAAGACAGGTACGAGCAGTACTTC
TRBJ2-2 TRBV25-1 TRBD1 . CALGQGGTGELFF TGTGCCTTAGGACAGGGGGGCACCGGGGAGCTGTTTTTT
TRBJ1-5 TRBV27 . . CASSIRGKGQPQHF TGTGCCAGCAGTATCAGGGGAAAGGGTCAGCCCCAGCATTTT
TRBJ1-4 TRBV5-6 . . CASSLGPGGIEKLFF TGTGCCAGCAGCCTGGGTCCCGGGGGAATTGAAAAACTGTTTTTT
TRBJ2-7 TRBV11-2 . . CASSLAPTEYEQYF TGTGCCAGCAGCTTGGCCCCCACGGAGTACGAGCAGTACTTC
TRBJ1-6 TRBV14 . . CASSPRDNWAPYNSPLHF TGTGCCAGCAGCCCGCGGGATAATTGGGCCCCATATAATTCACCCCTCCACTTT
TRBJ1-3 TRBV5-5 . . CASSLFPSSGNTIYF TGTGCCAGCAGCTTGTTTCCTAGCTCTGGAAACACCATATATTTT
TRBJ1-1 TRBV9 . . CASSYRTENTEAFF TGTGCCAGCAGCTACCGGACGGAGAACACTGAAGCTTTCTTT
TRBJ2-2 TRBV6-6 . . CASSFKRNTGELFF TGTGCCAGCAGTTTCAAGCGGAACACCGGGGAGCTGTTTTTT
TRBJ2-6 TRBV5-4 . . CASSGVAGSSGANVLTF TGTGCCAGCAGCGGGGTAGCAGGGAGCTCTGGGGCCAACGTCCTGACTTTC
TRBJ1-5 TRBV19 . once CASSIGIQPQHF TGTGCCAGTAGTATAGGGATTCAGCCCCAGCATTTT
TRBJ1-5 TRBV6-2/TRBV6-3 . . CASSYSTRSLNQPQHF TGTGCCAGCAGTTACTCGACGCGGAGTCTCAATCAGCCCCAGCATTTT
TRBJ2-3 TRBV2 TRBD2 . CASRVTSGGVDTQYF TGTGCCAGCAGGGTGACTAGCGGGGGGGTGGATACGCAGTATTTT
TRBJ2-1 TRBV18 . . CASSPEGSSYNEQFF TGTGCCAGCTCACCAGAAGGGAGCTCCTACAATGAGCAGTTCTTC
TRBJ1-2 TRBV6-4 . . CASSDSAGVLGYTF TGTGCCAGCAGTGACTCCGCGGGCGTGCTTGGCTACACCTTC
TRBJ1-1 TRBV7-9 . . CASSFSGAEAFF TGTGCCAGCAGCTTTTCGGGAGCTGAAGCTTTCTTT
TRBJ1-1 TRBV3-1/TRBV3-2 . few CASSQAGKTEAFF TGTGCCAGCAGCCAAGCGGGAAAAACTGAAGCTTTCTTT
TRBJ1-5 TRBV28 . . CASTWTGRRNQPQHF TGTGCCAGCACCTGGACGGGACGACGGAATCAGCCCCAGCATTTT
TRBJ1-3 TRBV15 . . CATSRDRDTSGNTIYF TGTGCCACCAGCAGAGATCGAGACACCTCTGGAAACACCATATATTTT
TRBJ1-4 TRBV5-1 . . CASSAGAPTNEKLFF TGCGCCAGCAGCGCGGGAGCGCCAACTAATGAAAAACTGTTTTTT